This T cell receptor beta chain was retrieved from a study of cytomegalovirus exposure and HLA in healthy donors. Of note for this clone: As yet, its antigen is unknown.

Study-level findings and limits: Reportedly, a later analysis found an Asian-associated ancestry cluster had fewer N-insertions than the roughly 670-donor mean. Per published reports, the classifier diagnosed cytomegalovirus status with high specificity and sensitivity. Information on immune exposure was restricted to one variable (CMV serostatus).

All the people who gave samples were healthy bone marrow donors. PCR was performed using 60 Vbeta and 13 Jbeta primers. Assay: immunoSEQ multiplex PCR; the TCRdb copy retains only in-frame clones and omits some. The data show hundreds of thousands of clones, with over 75% seen just once and more than 1.5% held by the top ten. V was cut by 4 bases and J by 2 bases, with 6 bases left in between. The CDR3 has 13 amino acids. Germline V gives CDR1 SGDLS, CDR2 YYNGEE. The chain carries TRBV9 and TRBJ2-2; no definite D call. The origin of this receptor is a man aged 18 to 35 in good health and CMV-seronegative. The specimen sequenced was PBMCs. Here the CDR3 DNA reads TGTGCCAGCAGCCCCGGTAACACCGGGGAGCTGTTTTTT. Protein: CASSPGNTGELFF.